The clone carrying this TCR beta chain was recorded at least ten times. Amplified TCR beta CDR3 regions came from RNA transcripts. Carried out on the TCR CDR3, a first-round RT-PCR used the HTBI primer set. TCRdb recomputed calls from the multiplex PCR reads with MiXCR, one row per CDR3 protein. The data show about 300,000 distinct CDR3 sequences, roughly 19% seen once. This sample is drawn from a study of T cells in Graves' hyperthyroidism and ophthalmopathy. CDR1 and CDR2 (germline): SNHLY, FYNNEI. Trimming removed 8 bases from V and 3 bases from J, with 18 bases in between. CDR3 size: 15 residues. The sequenced sample consisted of blood. The chain is built from TRBV2 and TRBJ2-3; TRBD1 might be the D (6 bases). The receptor comes from a man aged 50-60 years with Graves' ophthalmopathy. In DNA form, the CDR3 reads TGTGCCAGCGGGGCTACAGGGTACGAGACAGATACGCAGTATTTT. It codes for CASGATGYETDTQYF.